This T cell receptor beta chain originates from a study of blood T cell repertoires in COVID-19. Looking at the study overall: Whether acute or convalescent, the COVID-19 samples came from the United States, Italy and Spain.

Per the original methods: Nucleated cell number was recorded as an estimate derived from reference gene primer amplification. The method was immunoSEQ multiplex PCR; TCRdb's version includes in-frame clones alone and lacks a portion of them. That table gives V, J and clone size, and the DNA gave D and trimming. The sample has about 220,000 clones, just over 85% seen once. This clone was seen a single time. Germline-derived CDR1 and CDR2 are SEHNR and FQNEAQ (reference sequence). CDR3 length equals 13 residues. The ends lost 4 bases at V and 8 bases at J; junction bases unmatched: 7. Participants, about 18 to 100 years old, spanned 25 or so US areas. Cohorts were determined from participant-reported clinical history.

This receptor was identified in a woman in her forties or fifties with acute COVID-19. This chain links TRBV7-9 with TRBJ1-2, with 7 bases fitting TRBD1. Sample: PBMCs or T cells enriched from blood (not recorded which). The DNA for the CDR3 is TGTGCCAGCAGCTCTGTGACAGGGCGCGGCTACACCTTC. It translates to CASSSVTGRGYTF.